A single sample gave rise to the 5 T cell receptor beta chains below, sequenced in a study of T cells in Graves' hyperthyroidism and ophthalmopathy. Using RNA transcripts as the source, TCR beta CDR3 regions were amplified. HTBI primers were employed in a first-round RT-PCR of the TCR CDR3. TCRdb processed the multiplex PCR reads anew with MiXCR; each CDR3 protein has one entry. The sample has some 510,000 distinct CDR3 sequences; around 21% are singletons. Sample: blood. Receptors were obtained from a young man with Graves' hyperthyroidism.

V gene TRBV2 combines with J gene TRBJ2-7; D is ambiguous. The CDR3 consists of 15 residues. Germline CDR1 reads SNHLY; CDR2 reads FYNNEI. V dropped 3 bases and J dropped 2 bases, with 14 bases sitting between them. Here the CDR3 reads CASSDDLASAYEQYF. The DNA for the CDR3 is TGTGCCAGCAGTGATGACCTCGCCTCCGCCTACGAGCAGTACTTC.

This clonotype has at least ten counts. This rearrangement joins TRBV5-1 to TRBJ2-2, with 8 bases lining up with TRBD1. The trim removed 4 bases at V and 5 bases at J, leaving 4 bases unmatched. Germline CDR1 reads SGHRS; CDR2 reads YFSETQ. The CDR3 runs 14 residues. In DNA form, the CDR3 reads TGCGCCAGCAGCACCAGGGGGCTGACCGGGGAGCTGTTTTTT. Its translation: CASSTRGLTGELFF. Supplemented by reference TRBV5-1 and TRBJ2-2, the full variable domain reads KAGVTQTPRYLIKTRGQQVTLSCSPISGHRSVSWYQQTPGQGLQFLFEYFSETQRNKGNFPGRFSGRQFSNSRSEMNVSTLELGDSALYLCASSTRGLTGELFFGEGSRLTVL.

Many counts were recorded for this clonotype. CDR3 amino acids: CASSYPISGKITSYEQYF. The CDR3, as DNA: TGTGCCAGCAGTTACCCGATTAGTGGAAAGATCACCTCCTACGAGCAGTACTTC. This chain links TRBV6-2 or TRBV6-3 with TRBJ2-7; no firm D call. Trimming left V 2 bases short and J 0 bases short, with 20 bases between. Germline CDR1 reads MNHEY; CDR2 reads SVGEGT. CDR3 length: 18 amino acids.

This clonotype was recorded many times. V is TRBV13 and J is TRBJ1-2, with 8 bases fitting TRBD1. Germline-derived CDR1 and CDR2 are PRHDT and FYEKMQ (reference sequence). The CDR3 has 14 amino acids. The junction had 8 bases not matched to a gene; V was cut back by 5 bases and J by 6 bases. The CDR3 nucleotides are TGTGCCAGCAGCACCACGGACAGGGTGGATGGCTACACCTTC. Protein: CASSTTDRVDGYTF.

Only a few counts were recorded for this clonotype. This chain uses TRBV29-1 with TRBJ2-5; D unresolved. With 3 bases removed from V and 5 bases from J, the gap between germline ends came to 28 bases. CDR3 length equals 18 residues. Germline V lookup: CDR1 SQVTM, CDR2 ANQGSEA. CDR3 loop: CSVDSPPGQFQRWETQYF. The CDR3 DNA reads as TGCAGCGTTGACTCCCCCCCGGGCCAATTCCAGCGATGGGAGACCCAGTACTTC.